The rows below give T cell receptor beta chains drawn from one sample of a study of blood T cell repertoires in COVID-19. Here immunoSEQ multiplex PCR was the method, and the copy in TCRdb shows in-frame clones only, minus some. The data show fewer than 300,000 clones, more than 85% seen once. The specimen sequenced was peripheral blood. The source is a person aged 18 to 35 with COVID-19, enrolled during active disease. Each CDR3 is given with its conserved first and last residue. D genes are given only for firm matches. Clone sizes are given selectively: once, few, many, or a class where the clone is expanded.

D: -
V: TRBV6-5
J: TRBJ1-5
size: -
CDR3: CASSRDPNQPQHF
DNA: TGTGCCAGCAGTCGAGATCCCAATCAGCCCCAGCATTTT

D: TRBD2
V: TRBV3-1/TRBV3-2
J: TRBJ2-7
size: once
CDR3: CASSGTSGRGSYEQYF
DNA: TGTGCCAGCAGTGGGACTAGCGGGAGAGGATCCTACGAGCAGTACTTC

D: -
V: TRBV9
J: TRBJ2-1
size: -
CDR3: CASSPRTDYNEQFF
DNA: TGTGCCAGCAGCCCCCGGACAGATTACAATGAGCAGTTCTTC

D: TRBD2
V: TRBV4-2
J: TRBJ2-1
size: -
CDR3: CASSRAGAGGPDEQFF
DNA: TGTGCCAGCAGCCGGGCTGGGGCGGGAGGGCCGGATGAGCAGTTCTTC

D: -
V: TRBV10-3
J: TRBJ2-2
size: -
CDR3: CAISGTGQRKVTGELFF
DNA: TGTGCCATCAGTGGAACGGGCCAGCGGAAGGTCACCGGGGAGCTGTTTTTT

D: -
V: TRBV28
J: TRBJ1-5
size: -
CDR3: CALSAGNQPQHF
DNA: TGTGCCCTCTCGGCGGGTAATCAGCCCCAGCATTTT

D: TRBD1
V: TRBV19
J: TRBJ1-1
size: once
CDR3: CASSIAGQGPTEAFF
DNA: TGTGCCAGTAGTATTGCGGGACAGGGGCCCACTGAAGCTTTCTTT

D: TRBD2
V: TRBV19
J: TRBJ2-5
size: -
CDR3: CASSWGSGRSNQETQYF
DNA: TGTGCCAGTAGTTGGGGTAGCGGGAGAAGTAACCAAGAGACCCAGTACTTC

D: -
V: TRBV3-1/TRBV3-2
J: TRBJ2-2
size: few
CDR3: CASSQVSYTGELFF
DNA: TGTGCCAGCAGCCAAGTGTCTTACACCGGGGAGCTGTTTTTT

D: -
V: TRBV5-6
J: TRBJ2-3
size: once
CDR3: CASSLDLSTDTQYF
DNA: TGTGCCAGCAGCTTGGACCTAAGCACAGATACGCAGTATTTT

D: TRBD2
V: TRBV9
J: TRBJ2-2
size: -
CDR3: CASSPRTSGRSTGELFF
DNA: TGTGCCAGCAGCCCGCGGACTAGCGGGAGATCCACCGGGGAGCTGTTTTTT

D: TRBD2
V: TRBV4-1
J: TRBJ2-7
size: -
CDR3: CASSPTAGYEQYF
DNA: TGCGCCAGCAGCCCGACAGCGGGATACGAGCAGTACTTC

D: TRBD1
V: TRBV4-3
J: TRBJ2-3
size: -
CDR3: CASSQAGGGSTDTQYF
DNA: TGCGCCAGCAGCCAGGCAGGGGGCGGGAGCACAGATACGCAGTATTTT

D: -
V: TRBV27
J: TRBJ2-3
size: -
CDR3: CASSNTDTQYF
DNA: TGTGCCAGCAGCAACACAGATACGCAGTATTTT

D: TRBD2
V: TRBV27
J: TRBJ2-1
size: -
CDR3: CASSRTSGSSYNEQFF
DNA: TGTGCCAGCAGTCGGACTAGCGGGAGCTCCTACAATGAGCAGTTCTTC

D: TRBD2
V: TRBV6-6
J: TRBJ2-2
size: -
CDR3: CASRFTSGRAGELFF
DNA: TGTGCCAGCAGATTTACTAGCGGGAGGGCCGGGGAGCTGTTTTTT

D: -
V: TRBV19
J: TRBJ1-5
size: -
CDR3: CASSMGASSNQPQHF
DNA: TGTGCCAGTAGTATGGGGGCCTCTAGCAATCAGCCCCAGCATTTT

D: -
V: TRBV19
J: TRBJ1-2
size: -
CDR3: CASSIDYPGGYGYTF
DNA: TGTGCCAGTAGTATAGATTACCCTGGCGGCTATGGCTACACCTTC

D: -
V: TRBV27
J: TRBJ2-7
size: once
CDR3: CAILHGQLYEQYF
DNA: TGTGCCATCCTACACGGACAGCTCTACGAGCAGTACTTC

D: TRBD1
V: TRBV28
J: TRBJ2-1
size: -
CDR3: CASSPHFGQGSSYNEQFF
DNA: TGTGCCAGCAGTCCCCATTTTGGACAGGGAAGCTCCTACAATGAGCAGTTCTTC

D: -
V: TRBV5-1
J: TRBJ2-2
size: -
CDR3: CASSSPRQAAPNTGELFF
DNA: TGCGCCAGCAGCTCTCCTCGACAGGCAGCACCTAACACCGGGGAGCTGTTTTTT

D: -
V: TRBV19
J: TRBJ1-1
size: -
CDR3: CASTSGQTSEAFF
DNA: -

D: TRBD1
V: TRBV9
J: TRBJ1-2
size: -
CDR3: CASSYGTDYGYTF
DNA: TGTGCCAGCAGCTACGGGACAGACTATGGCTACACCTTC

D: TRBD1
V: TRBV5-5
J: TRBJ1-4
size: once
CDR3: CASSLTGVGTNEKLFF
DNA: TGTGCCAGCAGCCTGACAGGGGTGGGGACTAATGAAAAACTGTTTTTT

D: -
V: TRBV19
J: TRBJ1-1
size: -
CDR3: CASSTDGNTEAFF
DNA: TGTGCCAGTAGTACAGACGGTAACACTGAAGCTTTCTTT

D: TRBD1
V: TRBV5-1
J: TRBJ1-2
size: -
CDR3: CASSLSGGSYGYTF
DNA: TGCGCCAGCAGCTTATCAGGGGGGTCCTATGGCTACACCTTC

D: -
V: TRBV10-1
J: TRBJ2-5
size: -
CDR3: CASSEPGISEIQYF
DNA: TGCGCCAGCAGTGAGCCGGGAATTTCGGAAATCCAGTACTTC

D: TRBD1
V: TRBV4-1
J: TRBJ1-2
size: once
CDR3: CASSRGQGANYGYTF
DNA: TGCGCCAGCAGCCGCGGACAGGGAGCTAACTATGGCTACACCTTC

D: TRBD2
V: TRBV7-2
J: TRBJ2-7
size: -
CDR3: CASSLRGGSQVYEQYF
DNA: TGTGCCAGCAGCTTAAGGGGCGGGAGCCAAGTTTACGAGCAGTACTTC

D: -
V: TRBV7-9
J: TRBJ1-1
size: -
CDR3: CASSPQTDTNTEAFF
DNA: TGTGCCAGCAGCCCGCAGACAGACACTAACACTGAAGCTTTCTTT

D: -
V: TRBV11-3
J: TRBJ2-1
size: -
CDR3: CASSRSTGVGEQFF
DNA: TGTGCCAGCAGCCGCAGTACGGGGGTCGGAGAGCAGTTCTTC

D: TRBD1
V: TRBV19
J: TRBJ2-4
size: -
CDR3: CASSTQGADIQYF
DNA: TGTGCCAGTAGTACACAGGGGGCGGATATTCAGTACTTC

D: -
V: TRBV29-1
J: TRBJ1-1
size: -
CDR3: CSVTTANTEAFF
DNA: TGCAGCGTCACCACAGCGAACACTGAAGCTTTCTTT

D: -
V: TRBV13
J: TRBJ2-7
size: -
CDR3: CASSLGRGEQYF
DNA: TGTGCCAGCAGCTTAGGCCGGGGCGAGCAGTACTTC

D: -
V: TRBV11-2
J: TRBJ2-1
size: -
CDR3: CASSLGRDEQFF
DNA: TGTGCCAGCAGCTTAGGGCGGGATGAGCAGTTCTTC

D: -
V: TRBV5-8
J: TRBJ2-3
size: few
CDR3: CASSPCPSSESTDTQYF
DNA: TGTGCCAGCAGCCCCTGCCCTTCTAGCGAGAGCACAGATACGCAGTATTTT